This T cell receptor beta chain was retrieved from a study of CD8+ T cells in alopecia areata. Regarding the study as a whole: Patients shared TCRs less clearly than mice did, possibly owing to HLA. Scalp repertoires also include resident alphabeta T cells from normal skin.

V dropped 2 bases and J dropped 2 bases, with 10 bases sitting between them. CDR3 size: 14 residues. Germline loops: CDR1 SGHRS, CDR2 YFSETQ. Of note for this clone: Its antigen is not known.

Extracted RNA was reverse transcribed into cDNA, the sequencing template. Using immunoSEQ multiplex PCR, the repertoire was profiled, and TCRdb retains in-frame clones only, with some absent. Among about 99,000 clones listed, around 50% were seen once. This chain uses TRBV5-1 with TRBJ2-5, with TRBD1 as a possible D gene (5 bases). Sequenced input: CD4+ T cells sorted from blood. This clonotype was obtained from a human donor in good health. The CDR3 DNA sequence: TGCGCCAGCAGCTTCGGACACTCACAAGAGACCCAGTACTTC. Encoded protein: CASSFGHSQETQYF. The full variable domain, its missing parts supplied by reference TRBV5-1 and TRBJ2-5, is KAGVTQTPRYLIKTRGQQVTLSCSPISGHRSVSWYQQTPGQGLQFLFEYFSETQRNKGNFPGRFSGRQFSNSRSEMNVSTLELGDSALYLCASSFGHSQETQYFGPGTRLLVL.